Listed below are T cell receptor beta chains from one sample, sequenced in a study of cytotoxic CD8 clonotypes in ibrutinib-treated CLL. Sequencing was performed with immunoSEQ multiplex PCR; in TCRdb, only in-frame clones are kept and a portion is missing. The table lists approximately 100,000 clones, 58% of them singletons. The sample in question was PBMCs, obtained after 24 months of ibrutinib treatment. The receptors were gathered from a human donor with chronic lymphocytic leukemia. The CDR3 runs from the conserved cysteine through the conserved F or W. The D gene is left open where the match is weak. The size of a clone is reported for some rows only, either as once, few or many, or as a class for expanded clones.

16 TRBJ2-7 NA NA TRBV7-2 CASSYSGTLTSYEQYF TGTGCCAGCAGCTATTCCGGGACATTGACCTCCTACGAGCAGTACTTC
17 TRBJ2-7 NA TRBD2 TRBV19 CASSFTLGTSGGHEQYF TGTGCCAGTAGTTTCACCCTCGGGACTAGCGGGGGCCACGAGCAGTACTTC
17 TRBJ2-7 NA TRBD1 TRBV30 CAWSVKRADRATYEQYF TGTGCCTGGAGTGTAAAGAGGGCAGACAGGGCGACCTACGAGCAGTACTTC
13 TRBJ1-1 NA NA TRBV5-1 CASSLNFPGEAFF TGCGCCAGCAGCTTAAATTTCCCGGGAGAAGCTTTCTTT
19 TRBJ2-1 once NA TRBV21-1 CASSKVEDPGQGFRNEQFF TGTGCCAGCAGCAAAGTGGAAGATCCGGGACAGGGCTTTCGCAATGAGCAGTTCTTC
10 TRBJ1-2 NA NA TRBV5-6 CASSYPGRSF TGTGCCAGCAGCTACCCGGGGCGGTCCTTC
14 TRBJ1-1 few NA TRBV5-1 CASSMDGSNTEAFF TGCGCCAGCAGCATGGACGGATCCAACACTGAAGCTTTCTTT
13 TRBJ1-1 few NA TRBV7-8 CASSLSGPTEAFF TGTGCCAGCAGCTTATCGGGGCCTACTGAAGCTTTCTTT
15 TRBJ1-4 NA NA TRBV25-1 CASGGSGATNEKLFF TGTGCCAGCGGGGGATCAGGTGCAACTAATGAAAAACTGTTTTTT
18 TRBJ2-2 once TRBD1 TRBV4-1 CASSQFYDRVGPSGELFF TGCGCCAGCAGCCAGTTTTACGACAGGGTAGGACCCTCCGGGGAGCTGTTTTTT
15 TRBJ1-2 once NA TRBV5-4 CASSPYRANIYGYTF TGTGCCAGCAGCCCCTACAGGGCAAATATCTATGGCTACACCTTC
13 TRBJ2-2 few NA TRBV30 CAWRDRFTGELFF TGTGCCTGGAGGGATAGATTCACCGGGGAGCTGTTTTTT
13 TRBJ1-2 few TRBD1 TRBV10-3 CAISEQGVYGYTF TGTGCCATCAGTGAACAGGGGGTCTATGGCTACACCTTC
14 TRBJ2-2 NA TRBD2 TRBV11-3 CASIAGRNTGELFF TGTGCCAGTATAGCGGGGAGGAACACCGGGGAGCTGTTTTTT
13 TRBJ1-1 few NA TRBV30 CAWSVASATEAFF TGTGCCTGGAGTGTGGCAAGCGCCACTGAAGCTTTCTTT
15 TRBJ2-2 NA NA TRBV5-4 CASSFSRPNTGELFF TGTGCCAGCAGCTTCAGTCGTCCAAACACCGGGGAGCTGTTTTTT
14 TRBJ2-2 NA NA TRBV30 CAWKGGSNTGELFF TGTGCCTGGAAGGGGGGATCCAACACCGGGGAGCTGTTTTTT
15 TRBJ2-7 NA TRBD1 TRBV6-5 CASSRDRVPSYEQYF TGTGCCAGCAGCCGGGACAGGGTACCCTCCTACGAGCAGTACTTC
13 TRBJ2-1 NA TRBD1 TRBV10-1 CASSRGQYNEQFF TGCGCCAGCAGTAGGGGGCAGTACAATGAGCAGTTCTTC
17 TRBJ1-5 NA NA TRBV4-1 CASSQDVPGISNQPQHF TGCGCCAGCAGCCAAGATGTCCCGGGGATTAGCAATCAGCCCCAGCATTTT
14 TRBJ2-1 NA NA TRBV28 CASSLRGETPEQFF TGTGCCAGCAGTCTCAGGGGGGAAACTCCAGAGCAGTTCTTC
15 TRBJ1-1 NA NA TRBV5-1 CASSPGLSGNTEAFF TGCGCCAGCAGCCCAGGGCTTTCAGGAAACACTGAAGCTTTCTTT
15 TRBJ1-5 NA NA TRBV5-1 CASSLEGQNNQPQHF TGCGCCAGCAGCTTGGAGGGACAAAACAATCAGCCCCAGCATTTT
14 TRBJ2-7 NA TRBD1 TRBV10-1 CASTSGQGGAEQYF TGCGCCAGCACGAGCGGACAGGGCGGCGCCGAGCAGTACTTC
15 TRBJ1-1 once NA TRBV4-1 CASCPTQGEDTEAFF TGCGCCAGCTGTCCGACACAGGGAGAGGACACTGAAGCTTTCTTT